These 21 T cell receptor beta chains were sequenced from one sample in a study of cytomegalovirus exposure and HLA in healthy donors. Sequencing was performed with immunoSEQ multiplex PCR; in TCRdb, only in-frame clones are kept and a portion is missing. This sample has 60,000 to 90,000 clones; 90% to 95% occur once, and the top ten carry roughly 0.6%. Sequenced material: PBMCs. These receptors came from a woman aged 18-30 years in good health and CMV-seronegative.

The V and J genes are TRBV6-5 and TRBJ2-2; 8 bases are a match to TRBD1. This CDR3 has 15 amino acids. V shed 5 bases, J shed 6 bases, and the junction held 8 bases outside the gene matches. The germline gives CDR1 MNHEY, CDR2 SVGAGI. CDR3 sequence (DNA): TGTGCCAGCAGTCTCGACAGGGGTTTCGCCGGGGAGCTGTTTTTT. Encoded protein: CASSLDRGFAGELFF.

This CDR3 is CASSPPGLAISYNEQFF. CDR3 coding DNA: TGTGCCAGCTCACCACCAGGACTAGCAATCTCCTACAATGAGCAGTTCTTC. The J gene is TRBJ2-1, the V gene TRBV18, with TRBD2 identical over 8 bases. This CDR3 contains 17 residues. With 0 bases clipped from V and 0 bases from J, the junction kept 4 bases outside the gene matches. Per germline, CDR1 KGHSH and CDR2 LQKENI.

This chain connects TRBV6-5 to TRBJ2-7; TRBD2 matches at 8 bases. The CDR3 sequence is 15 residues long. Germline V gene lookup returns CDR1 MNHEY and CDR2 SVGAGI. J was trimmed by 6 bases and V by 6 bases; bases with no gene match: 13. The CDR3, as DNA: TGTGCCAGCAGCAGTAGCGGGGAGAAAATCGGCGAGCAGTACTTC. Translated: CASSSSGEKIGEQYF.

The CDR3: CASSDRRGSRNTGELFF. The CDR3 DNA sequence: TGCGCCAGCAGCGACCGCAGGGGCTCTCGAAACACCGGGGAGCTGTTTTTT. The chain joins TRBV10-2 to TRBJ2-2; D is possibly TRBD1 (6 bases). V lost 6 bases and J lost 2, with 19 bases in between. The CDR3 sequence is 17 residues long. Germline CDR1 is WSHSY and CDR2 is SAAADI.

The gene calls are TRBV6-5 and TRBJ1-1, with a possible D match to TRBD1 (6 bases). Germline CDR1 MNHEY, CDR2 SVGAGI. The CDR3 length is 14 residues. Deletions cut 0 bases from V and 7 bases from J, with 12 bases between. The CDR3 coding sequence is TGTGCCAGCAGTTACTCACAGGGAGTTGGTGAAGCTTTCTTT. Translated, it gives CASSYSQGVGEAFF.

This chain connects TRBV6-1 to TRBJ1-4, with TRBD1 matching over 8 bases. Trimming cost V 2 bases and J 5 bases; bases outside gene matches: 4. Germline CDR1 is MNHNS and CDR2 is SASEGT. This CDR3 comprises 15 residues. As DNA, the CDR3 is TGTGCCAGCAGTGAACTTGGACAGGGAAATGAAAAACTGTTTTTT. Its translation: CASSELGQGNEKLFF.

The rearrangement joins TRBV28 to TRBJ2-7, with no clear D. This CDR3 contains 12 residues. V shed 6 bases and J shed 6 bases, with 12 bases lying between them. Germline-derived CDR1 and CDR2 are MDHEN and SYDVKM. CDR3 loop: CASRLRVSEQYF. The CDR3 DNA reads as TGTGCCAGCAGGCTTCGGGTGTCCGAGCAGTACTTC.

This chain uses TRBV6-1 with TRBJ2-3; 8 bases are a match to TRBD2. Germline V gives CDR1 MNHNS, CDR2 SASEGT. The CDR3 contains 17 residues. Unmatched junction bases numbered 14, after V lost 4 bases and J lost 5 bases. CDR3 DNA sequence: TGTGCCAGCAGTGGATCCTATAGTAGGCTAGCGGGAGATACGCAGTATTTT. This codes for CASSGSYSRLAGDTQYF.

The rearrangement links TRBV4-2 to TRBJ2-3; 10 bases align to TRBD2. Trimming took 3 bases from V and 2 from J; bases not matched to a gene: 5. This CDR3 contains 16 residues. Germline V CDR1 and CDR2: LGHNA, YNFKEQ. CDR3 loop: CASSQALAGDTDTQYF. In nucleotides, the CDR3 is TGTGCCAGCAGCCAGGCCCTAGCGGGGGACACAGATACGCAGTATTTT.

The rearrangement links TRBV25-1 to TRBJ2-5; TRBD2 matches at 7 bases. The CDR3 consists of 16 residues. V dropped 8 bases and J dropped 2; count of bases not matched to a gene: 14. CDR1 MGHDK and CDR2 SYGVNS come from the germline V gene. The CDR3 protein is CASGPPWGGTQETQYF. CDR3 coding DNA: TGTGCCAGCGGGCCCCCTTGGGGGGGTACTCAAGAGACCCAGTACTTC.

The rearrangement links TRBV9 to TRBJ2-2; D is uncertain. Germline-derived CDR1 and CDR2 are SGDLS and YYNGEE. The CDR3 extends over 11 amino acids. V lost 7 bases and J lost 6, with 7 bases in between. The CDR3 region is CASESAGELFF. The CDR3 bases are TGTGCCAGCGAGAGTGCCGGGGAGCTGTTTTTT.

The rearrangement joins TRBV27 to TRBJ2-1; 10 positions match TRBD1. The CDR3 spans 15 residues. Trimming took 5 bases from V and 7 from J; bases not matched to a gene: 8. Germline CDR1 MNHEY, CDR2 SMNVEV (reference sequence). The DNA of the CDR3 is TGTGCCAGCAGTCCCCGGGACAGGGGTCAGAATGAGCAGTTCTTC. Translated, it gives CASSPRDRGQNEQFF.

V is TRBV18 and J is TRBJ1-3; 7 nucleotides agree with TRBD1. Germline assignment: CDR1 KGHSH and CDR2 LQKENI. V shed 5 bases and J 4 bases; nucleotides not matched to a gene: 11. The length of the CDR3 is 16 residues. CDR3 in amino acids: CASSSGTATIGNTIYF. The CDR3 DNA reads as TGTGCCAGCTCATCCGGGACAGCGACCATAGGAAACACCATATATTTT.

This chain links TRBV4-1 with TRBJ2-5; 7 nucleotides match TRBD1. J was trimmed by 2 bases and V by 9 bases; bases with no gene match: 6. This CDR3 is 13 amino acids long. In germline, CDR1 is MGHRA, CDR2 YSYEKL. The CDR3 sequence: CASGQADQETQYF. Written as DNA, the CDR3 is TGCGCCAGTGGACAGGCAGATCAAGAGACCCAGTACTTC.

The CDR3 reads CATSRDRGTQYF. In DNA, the CDR3 is TGTGCCACCAGCAGAGATCGAGGGACCCAGTACTTC. The rearrangement links TRBV15 to TRBJ2-5; D not resolved. CDR1 and CDR2 (germline): LNHNV, YYDKDF (reference sequence). CDR3 size: 12 residues. V lost 0 bases to trimming and J lost 7 bases, with 6 bases between them.

The rearrangement links TRBV6-6 to TRBJ1-2, with a possible D match to TRBD1 (6 bases). Trimming left V 1 base short and J 1 base short, with 10 bases between. The CDR3 is 15 residues long. Germline CDR1 is MNHNY and CDR2 is SVGAGI (reference sequence). The chain's CDR3 is CASSYFGQFNYGYTF. CDR3 sequence (DNA): TGTGCCAGCAGTTACTTTGGACAGTTTAACTATGGCTACACCTTC.

The V and J genes are TRBV5-5 and TRBJ2-7; 7 bases match TRBD1. V shed 5 bases and J 4 bases; nucleotides not matched to a gene: 9. CDR3 length: 14 amino acids. Per the germline V gene, CDR1 is SGHKS and CDR2 is YYEKEE (reference sequence). CDR3 residues: CASRHTGARYEQYF. The CDR3 nucleotides read TGTGCCAGCAGGCATACAGGGGCAAGGTACGAGCAGTACTTC. The full variable domain, completed using reference TRBV5-5 and TRBJ2-7, is DAGVTQSPTHLIKTRGQQVTLRCSPISGHKSVSWYQQVLGQGPQFIFQYYEKEERGRGNFPDRFSARQFPNYSSELNVNALLLGDSALYLCASRHTGARYEQYFGPGTRLTVT.

Only one count was recorded for this clone. The chain couples TRBV6-1 to TRBJ1-6; D may be TRBD1 (6 bases). Germline CDR1 is MNHNS and CDR2 is SASEGT. Trimming cost V 9 bases and J 9 bases, with 15 bases left between them. This CDR3 spans 13 amino acids. CDR3 nucleotide sequence: TGTGCCAGTGTGGACAGTACACTTTCACCCCTCCACTTT. Translating gives CASVDSTLSPLHF.

V and J are TRBV6-4 and TRBJ1-4, with D possibly matching TRBD1 (5 bases). The V gene's germline CDR1 is MRHNA and CDR2 SNTAGT. This CDR3 has 12 amino acids. V lost 10 bases and J lost 5, with 11 bases in between. The CDR3 DNA follows: TGTGCCACCAAGGACAACAATGAAAAACTGTTTTTT. Residues: CATKDNNEKLFF.

The chain employs TRBV15 and TRBJ1-1; no clear D. Germline loops: CDR1 LNHNV, CDR2 YYDKDF (reference sequence). CDR3 length: 14 residues. V lost 4 bases and J 4 bases, leaving 13 bases between the germline ends. DNA of the CDR3: TGTGCCACCAGCACCGACGGCCGGGGCACTGAAGCTTTCTTT. Its translation is CATSTDGRGTEAFF.

As DNA, the CDR3 is TGTGCCAGCAGCTCCCAGGGACTCCGATCGGGCGAGCAGTACTTC. Protein: CASSSQGLRSGEQYF. The V gene is TRBV5-4, the J gene TRBJ2-7, with D perhaps TRBD2 (6 bases). The CDR3 runs to 15 residues. Germline CDR1 reads SGHNT; CDR2 reads YYREEE (reference sequence). Trimming cost V 3 bases and J 6 bases, with 19 bases left between them. Full variable domain (rest looked up from reference TRBV5-4 and TRBJ2-7): ETGVTQSPTHLIKTRGQQVTLRCSSQSGHNTVSWYQQALGQGPQFIFQYYREEENGRGNFPPRFSGLQFPNYSSELNVNALELDDSALYLCASSSQGLRSGEQYFGPGTRLTVT.